Listed below are T cell receptor beta chains from one sample, sequenced in a study of tumor-infiltrating lymphocytes in primary liver carcinoma. TCRdb independently ran MiXCR on the multiplex PCR reads; one entry per CDR3 protein. Of about 74,000 distinct CDR3 sequences in the sample, over 60% were seen once. Sequences were obtained from liver tumor tissue from sampling region 4. All receptors come from a man in his forties with primary liver carcinoma and hepatitis B virus infection. The CDR3 runs from the conserved cysteine through the conserved F or W. D genes are given only for firm matches. Clone size, where shown, is once, few, many, or a class for clones that have expanded.

abundance,j_gene,d_gene,v_gene,CDR3nt,CDR3aa
-,TRBJ1-1,-,TRBV7-9,TGTGACAGCAGCTCGGGACGGTTCACTGAAGCTTTCTTT,CDSSSGRFTEAFF
many,TRBJ2-1,-,TRBV29-1,TGCAGCGTTTCTCTCGGAAGGGAGCAGTTCTTC,CSVSLGREQFF
once,TRBJ2-1,TRBD2,TRBV11-1,TGTGCCAGCAGCCTGCGACTTGCGGGAGAAGTTGACAATGAGGAGTTCTTC,CASSLRLAGEVDNEEFF
few,TRBJ2-5,TRBD2,TRBV2,TGTGCCACCCGAAAGGAGTCCGGGACTAGCGCCGGGGGGACCCAGTACTTC,CATRKESGTSAGGTQYF
many,TRBJ2-5,-,TRBV5-4,TGTGCCAGCAGAGTAGCCGGGGACCCAGCCTTGGGGACCCAGTACTTC,CASRVAGDPALGTQYF
few,TRBJ2-1,TRBD2,TRBV7-9,TGTGCCAGCAGCTTAATAGCGGGAGCCGATGTGCAGTTCTTC,CASSLIAGADVQFF
-,TRBJ2-7,-,TRBV11-2,TGTGCCAGCTCATGCACGGACAATCTACGAGGGCAGCACTTC,CASSCTDNLRGQHF
-,TRBJ1-1,-,TRBV7-8,TGTGCCAGAAATCGAACAGAGAACACTGAAGCTTTCTTT,CARNRTENTEAFF
many,TRBJ2-7,-,TRBV29-1,TGCAGCGGGACAGAAGCCTACGAGCAGTACTTC,CSGTEAYEQYF
many,TRBJ2-3,TRBD2,TRBV10-2,TGCGCCAGCAGAGGACTAGCGAGCACAGATACGCAGTATTTT,CASRGLASTDTQYF
-,TRBJ2-7,TRBD2,TRBV28,TGTGCCAGCAGGAGACCCGGGACTAGCAGCAACTGCGAGCAGTACTTT,CASRRPGTSSNCEQYF
many,TRBJ2-7,-,TRBV28,TGTGCCATCTCCCGCCAATTCGTCTACGAGCAGTACTTC,CAISRQFVYEQYF
many,TRBJ2-2,-,TRBV13,TGTGCCAGCAGCTCCCAGGGACTGCTGCGAAGGCTGTTTTTT,CASSSQGLLRRLFF
-,TRBJ2-2,TRBD2,TRBV13,TGTGCCAGCAATATCCTAGGGACTAGCGTCGGGGAGCTGTTTTTT,CASNILGTSVGELFF
many,TRBJ2-6,-,TRBV6-2/TRBV6-3,TGTGCCAGCAAGGATGACTCTGGGGCCAACGTCCTGACTTTC,CASKDDSGANVLTF
-,TRBJ2-7,TRBD2,TRBV4-1,TGCGCTAGCAGCCATACTAGCGGGATGACCTACGAGCAGTATTTC,CASSHTSGMTYEQYF
-,TRBJ2-3,-,TRBV29-1,TGCAGTGTTAAGGCAGGGGGCACAGATACGCAGTATTTT,CSVKAGGTDTQYF
few,TRBJ2-7,-,TRBV2,TGTGCCAGCAGCGTCTCGACAGTCGCAAGCTACGAGCAGTACTTC,CASSVSTVASYEQYF
many,TRBJ1-5,-,TRBV5-1,TGCGCCAGCAGCTTCTCAGGGGTCGGTCAGCCCCAGCATTTT,CASSFSGVGQPQHF
many,TRBJ2-3,TRBD2,TRBV10-2,TGCGCCAGCAGTGGAAAAAAAGGCGGGAGGGCGACAGATACGCAGTATTTT,CASSGKKGGRATDTQYF
-,TRBJ2-5,TRBD1,TRBV29-1,TGCAGCGTACTCGGGACAGCATACCAAGAGACCAAGTACTTC,CSVLGTAYQETKYF
many,TRBJ2-5,-,TRBV24-1,TGTGCCACCAGTGAGGATGACGGGACTTCGGGAGAGACCCAGTACTTC,CATSEDDGTSGETQYF
medium-sized,TRBJ2-1,TRBD1,TRBV11-2,TGTGCCAGCAGCCGAGGGTCCGGGGACAGGGGGCAGTTCTTC,CASSRGSGDRGQFF
many,TRBJ1-4,-,TRBV28,TGTGCCAGCAGTTCCTCGACTAGGACTGGGAGGGAAAAACTGTTTTTT,CASSSSTRTGREKLFF
-,TRBJ2-7,TRBD2,TRBV10-3,TGTGTCATCGGGGGAGGACTAGAGCAGTGCTTC,CVIGGGLEQCF
-,TRBJ1-1,-,TRBV29-1,TGCAGCTTTTCTTCGAACACTGATGCATTCTTT,CSFSSNTDAFF
-,TRBJ2-1,-,TRBV5-4,TGTGCCAGCAGCGGCAAGCTGGAGGGCCTCGATGAGCGGTTCTTC,CASSGKLEGLDERFF
-,TRBJ1-5,TRBD1,TRBV29-1,TGCAGCGTTGGCAGGGGGCAGAGAGGTACGCAGCATTTT,CSVGRGQRGTQHF
-,TRBJ2-2,TRBD1,TRBV2,TGTGCCAGCAATCCAGGGGGGAACACCGGGGAGCTGTTTTTT,CASNPGGNTGELFF
-,TRBJ2-1,TRBD1,TRBV11-2,TGTGCCAGCAGCCTCTCCTACAGGGGTCCCGTGAAACAGCTTCGCTCCTACAATGAGCAGTTCTTC,CASSLSYRGPVKQLRSYNEQFF
-,TRBJ2-2,-,TRBV6-5,TGTGCCAGCAGCGGTAACCACCAGAACACCCGGGAGTTGTTTTTT,CASSGNHQNTRELFF
-,TRBJ2-1,TRBD2,TRBV11-2,TGTGCCAGCAGCCTAGGGCGACTGGCGGGAGGGCCCTACAATGAGCAGTTCTTC,CASSLGRLAGGPYNEQFF
-,TRBJ2-7,TRBD2,TRBV19,TGTGCCGGTAGTTGGGGACTAGGGGACTCTAACGAGCAGTACTTC,CAGSWGLGDSNEQYF
-,TRBJ1-2,-,TRBV12-3/TRBV12-4,TGTGCCAGCAGTTCTAGGGATAGACCTAACTATGGCTACACCTTC,CASSSRDRPNYGYTF
-,TRBJ1-1,-,TRBV11-2,TGTGCCAGCAACCCTGGACAGATTGAAGCTTCCTTC,CASNPGQIEASF